This TCR beta chain was identified during a study of early stage breast cancer tumors. Study conclusions and caveats: Compared with adjacent normal breast, tumors showed 2 to 2.5-fold denser, more clonal T cells.

Assay used: immunoSEQ multiplex PCR; TCRdb lists only in-frame clones, some missing. The table lists 69,000 or so clones, 65% to 85% of them singletons. The germline gives CDR1 SGHTS, CDR2 YDEGEE. This CDR3 has 15 amino acids. The ends lost 5 bases at V and 3 bases at J; junction bases unmatched: 10. As to this clone: Its target is unknown.

The V gene is TRBV5-8, the J gene TRBJ1-1; 7 bases fit TRBD1. This TCR derives from a person aged 40 to 49 with breast cancer. Sequenced material: blood. CDR3 DNA: TGTGCCAGCAGTGAGGGGGCCGGGTACGACACTGAAGCTTTCTTT. It codes for CASSEGAGYDTEAFF.